This entry describes one T cell receptor (beta chain). This CDR3 is 16 amino acids long. Germline-derived CDR1 and CDR2 are SGHNT and YENEEA. J gave up 7 bases and V 0 bases, and 8 bases lay outside the gene matches. In the authors' methods: By means of reference gene primer amplification, nucleated cell counts were estimated. Repertoires were generated with immunoSEQ multiplex PCR, while TCRdb's copy carries only in-frame clones and drops some. The V and J calls and clone size are taken from that table; D and trimming were inferred from the DNA. The sample lists 95,000 to 150,000 clones, roughly 90% seen once, with about 4.5% in the top ten. This specimen comes from a study of blood T cell repertoires in COVID-19. Looking at the study overall: Italy, Spain and the United States were the sources of the convalescent and acute COVID-19 samples. Sample material is recorded as cDNA or gDNA derived from T cells, B-cell-depleted T cells, or PBMCs.

The sample was peripheral blood. The TCR was taken from a man aged 40-49 years with acute or convalescent COVID-19. J is TRBJ2-1 and V is TRBV11-3; 8 bases map to TRBD2. The CDR3 sequence is CASSLEDGRAKNEQFF. The CDR3 DNA reads TGTGCCAGCAGCTTAGAAGACGGGAGGGCAAAGAATGAGCAGTTCTTC.